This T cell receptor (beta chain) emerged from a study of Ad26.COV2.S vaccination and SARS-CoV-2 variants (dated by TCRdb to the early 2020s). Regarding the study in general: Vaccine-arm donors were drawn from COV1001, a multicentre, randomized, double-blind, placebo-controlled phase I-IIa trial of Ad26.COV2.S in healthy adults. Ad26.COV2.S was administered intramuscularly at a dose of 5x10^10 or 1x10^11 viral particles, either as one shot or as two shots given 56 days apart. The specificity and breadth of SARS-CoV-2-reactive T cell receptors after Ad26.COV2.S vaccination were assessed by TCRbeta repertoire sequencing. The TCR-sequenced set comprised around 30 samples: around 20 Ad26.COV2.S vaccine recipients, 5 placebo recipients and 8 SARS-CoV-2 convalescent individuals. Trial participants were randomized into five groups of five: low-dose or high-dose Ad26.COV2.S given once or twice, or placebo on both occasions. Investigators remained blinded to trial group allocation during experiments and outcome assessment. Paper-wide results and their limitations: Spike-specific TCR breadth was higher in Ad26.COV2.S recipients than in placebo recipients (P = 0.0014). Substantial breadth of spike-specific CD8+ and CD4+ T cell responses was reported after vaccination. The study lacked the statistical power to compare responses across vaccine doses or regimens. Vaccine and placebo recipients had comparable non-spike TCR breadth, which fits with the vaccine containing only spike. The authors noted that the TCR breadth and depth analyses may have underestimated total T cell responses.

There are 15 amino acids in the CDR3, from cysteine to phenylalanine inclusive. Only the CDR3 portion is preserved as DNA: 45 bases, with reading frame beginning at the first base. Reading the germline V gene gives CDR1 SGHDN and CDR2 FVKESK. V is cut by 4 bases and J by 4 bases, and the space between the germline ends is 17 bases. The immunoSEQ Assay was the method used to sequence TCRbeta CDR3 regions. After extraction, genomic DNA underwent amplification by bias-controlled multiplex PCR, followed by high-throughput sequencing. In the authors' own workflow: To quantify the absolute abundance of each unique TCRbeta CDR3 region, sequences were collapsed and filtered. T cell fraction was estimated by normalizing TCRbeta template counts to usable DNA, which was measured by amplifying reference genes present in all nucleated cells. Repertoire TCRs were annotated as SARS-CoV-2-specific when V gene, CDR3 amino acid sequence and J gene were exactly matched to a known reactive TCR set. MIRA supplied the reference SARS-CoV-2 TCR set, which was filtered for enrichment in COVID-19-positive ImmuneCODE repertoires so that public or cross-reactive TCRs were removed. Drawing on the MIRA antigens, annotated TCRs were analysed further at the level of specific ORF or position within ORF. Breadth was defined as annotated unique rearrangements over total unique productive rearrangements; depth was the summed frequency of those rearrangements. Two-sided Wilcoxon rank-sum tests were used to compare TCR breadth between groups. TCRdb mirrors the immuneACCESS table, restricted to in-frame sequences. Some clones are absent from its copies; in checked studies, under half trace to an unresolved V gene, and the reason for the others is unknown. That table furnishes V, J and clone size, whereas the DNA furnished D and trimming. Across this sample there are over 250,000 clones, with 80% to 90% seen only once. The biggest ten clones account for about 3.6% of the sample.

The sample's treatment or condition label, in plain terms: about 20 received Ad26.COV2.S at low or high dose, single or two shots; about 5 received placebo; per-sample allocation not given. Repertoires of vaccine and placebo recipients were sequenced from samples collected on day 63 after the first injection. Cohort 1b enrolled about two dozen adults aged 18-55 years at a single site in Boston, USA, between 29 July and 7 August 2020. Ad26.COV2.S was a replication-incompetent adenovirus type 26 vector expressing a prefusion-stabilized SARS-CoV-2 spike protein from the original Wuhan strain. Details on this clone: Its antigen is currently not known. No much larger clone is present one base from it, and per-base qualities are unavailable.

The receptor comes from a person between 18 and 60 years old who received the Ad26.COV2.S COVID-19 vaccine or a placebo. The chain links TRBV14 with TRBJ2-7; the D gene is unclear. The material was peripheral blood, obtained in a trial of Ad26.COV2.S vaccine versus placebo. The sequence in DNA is TGTGCCAGCAGCCCTGCGTGGGGTGTGGGGTACGAGCAGTACTTC. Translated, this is CASSPAWGVGYEQYF.